Listed below are T cell receptor beta chains from one sample, sequenced in a study of blood T cell repertoires in COVID-19. Profiled with immunoSEQ multiplex PCR; TCRdb holds only in-frame clones, not every one. The table includes tens of thousands of clones, under 85% detected once. The sequenced sample consisted of peripheral blood. The source is a human donor in a cohort sampled during active COVID-19. The CDR3 runs from the conserved cysteine through the conserved F or W. The order of the fields is V gene, J gene, CDR3 length, clone size, CDR3 protein. The size of a clone is reported for some rows only, either as once, few or many, or as a class for expanded clones.

V gene: TRBV10-3; J gene: TRBJ2-2; CDR3 length: 15; clone size: -; CDR3 protein: CAIRAGAANTGELFF
V gene: TRBV5-8; J gene: TRBJ1-4; CDR3 length: 14; clone size: -; CDR3 protein: CASSLPGGVEKLFF
V gene: TRBV10-1; J gene: TRBJ2-1; CDR3 length: 15; clone size: -; CDR3 protein: CASSPGTGTYNEQFF
V gene: TRBV6-5; J gene: TRBJ1-6; CDR3 length: 14; clone size: -; CDR3 protein: CASTVSLTNSPLHF
V gene: TRBV28; J gene: TRBJ1-6; CDR3 length: 17; clone size: -; CDR3 protein: CASRPGLTSSYNSPLHF
V gene: TRBV6-6; J gene: TRBJ1-2; CDR3 length: 15; clone size: -; CDR3 protein: CASSYRAQGYYGYTF
V gene: TRBV18; J gene: TRBJ1-2; CDR3 length: 16; clone size: -; CDR3 protein: CASSPTGTGLGNGYTF
V gene: TRBV6-2/TRBV6-3; J gene: TRBJ2-1; CDR3 length: 16; clone size: -; CDR3 protein: CASSDASGGEYNEQFF
V gene: TRBV6-6; J gene: TRBJ1-4; CDR3 length: 13; clone size: -; CDR3 protein: CASNRGVNEKLFF
V gene: TRBV6-5; J gene: TRBJ2-7; CDR3 length: 14; clone size: -; CDR3 protein: CASSPTGGNYEQYF
V gene: TRBV19; J gene: TRBJ1-1; CDR3 length: 15; clone size: -; CDR3 protein: CASSYLGGRGTEAFF
V gene: TRBV6-5; J gene: TRBJ2-7; CDR3 length: 13; clone size: -; CDR3 protein: CASRLTDTYEQYF
V gene: TRBV4-1; J gene: TRBJ1-3; CDR3 length: 17; clone size: once; CDR3 protein: CASSQFIQGFQGNTIYF
V gene: TRBV5-1; J gene: TRBJ2-7; CDR3 length: 15; clone size: once; CDR3 protein: CASAGGLAGSYEQYF
V gene: TRBV19; J gene: TRBJ1-1; CDR3 length: 16; clone size: -; CDR3 protein: CASSIGGEGANTEAFF
V gene: TRBV4-1; J gene: TRBJ2-5; CDR3 length: 13; clone size: -; CDR3 protein: CASSQVVRETQYF
V gene: TRBV3-1/TRBV3-2; J gene: TRBJ1-5; CDR3 length: 14; clone size: -; CDR3 protein: CASSQDLGNQPQHF
V gene: TRBV5-1; J gene: TRBJ2-3; CDR3 length: 16; clone size: -; CDR3 protein: CASSLNFRVPTDTQYF
V gene: TRBV7-6; J gene: TRBJ2-5; CDR3 length: 16; clone size: -; CDR3 protein: CASSLAGGAGVETQYF
V gene: TRBV6-6; J gene: TRBJ1-2; CDR3 length: 14; clone size: few; CDR3 protein: CASSKSTGGNGYTF
V gene: TRBV6-6; J gene: TRBJ2-1; CDR3 length: 14; clone size: -; CDR3 protein: CASSHRGSTNEQFF
V gene: TRBV30; J gene: TRBJ2-1; CDR3 length: 13; clone size: -; CDR3 protein: CAWSPQGWNEQFF
V gene: TRBV5-4; J gene: TRBJ1-5; CDR3 length: 15; clone size: -; CDR3 protein: CASSLSGQPGQPQHF
V gene: TRBV3-1/TRBV3-2; J gene: TRBJ1-3; CDR3 length: 12; clone size: few; CDR3 protein: CASRTAGNTIYF